Ten or more counts support the clone carrying this T cell receptor beta chain. Its antigen is currently unknown. The CDR3 runs 16 residues. The V segment lost 2 bases and the J segment 10 bases; nucleotides outside the gene matches: 11. Germline values: CDR1 SGHDT, CDR2 YYEEEE. TCRbeta library construction was performed incorporating unique molecular identifiers. TCRdb used MiXCR to reprocess the PCR reads, holding one entry per CDR3 protein. In the table there are around 72,000 distinct CDR3 sequences, roughly 5.2% of which are singletons. The data stem from a study of T-cell reconstitution after alpha-beta-depleted transplantation in children. Points from the study as a whole: For some patients, TCRbeta diversity was high at day 60 because of recipient T cells and thymic progenitors that survived. A year had passed since transplant, and T-cell counts and diversity by then came mostly from newly produced T cells. Several hundred expanded graft clones reportedly gave rise to the alpha-beta T cells present about two months after transplant.

This specimen consisted of PBMCs, mostly from graft donor cells, obtained 180 days after TCRalphabeta/CD19-depleted stem cell transplant. This TCR was recovered from a boy in the first two years of life who had a stem cell transplant for acute myeloid leukemia, so the T cells may come from the graft donor. The chain uses TRBV5-6 and TRBJ2-1; 11 positions agree with TRBD2. Written as DNA, the CDR3 is TGTGCCAGCAGCTTAGAACTAGCGGGGGCCTACAGGGAGCAGTTCTTC. Its protein is CASSLELAGAYREQFF.